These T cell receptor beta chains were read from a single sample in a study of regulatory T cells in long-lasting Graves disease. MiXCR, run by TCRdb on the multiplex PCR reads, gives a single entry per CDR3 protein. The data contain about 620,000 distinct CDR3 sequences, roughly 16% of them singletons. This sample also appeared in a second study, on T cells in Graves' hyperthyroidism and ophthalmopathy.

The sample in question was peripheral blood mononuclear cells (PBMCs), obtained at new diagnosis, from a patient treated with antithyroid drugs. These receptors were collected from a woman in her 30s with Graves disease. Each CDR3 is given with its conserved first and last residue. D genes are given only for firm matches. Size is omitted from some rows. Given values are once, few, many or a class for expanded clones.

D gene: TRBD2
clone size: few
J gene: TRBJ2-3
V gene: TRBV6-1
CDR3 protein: CASRGLVSTDTQYF
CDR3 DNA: TGTGCCAGCAGGGGACTAGTCAGCACAGATACGCAGTATTTT

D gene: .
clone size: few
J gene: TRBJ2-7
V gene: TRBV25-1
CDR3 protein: CATTSWTGYEQYF
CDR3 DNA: TGTGCCACCACGTCTTGGACTGGCTACGAGCAGTACTTC

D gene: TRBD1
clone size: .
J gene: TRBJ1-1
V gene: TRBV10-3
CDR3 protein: CAISRDRAGSEAFF
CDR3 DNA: TGTGCCATCAGTCGGGACAGGGCAGGCTCTGAAGCTTTCTTT

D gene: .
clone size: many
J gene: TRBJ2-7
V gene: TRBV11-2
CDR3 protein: CASSSNPDPRASYEQYF
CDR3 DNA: TGTGCCAGCAGCTCCAACCCGGATCCCCGGGCCTCCTACGAGCAGTACTTC

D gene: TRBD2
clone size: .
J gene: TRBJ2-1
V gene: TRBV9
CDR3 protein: CASSAGGGAHNEQFF
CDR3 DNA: TGTGCCAGCAGCGCTGGGGGAGGGGCTCACAATGAGCAGTTCTTC

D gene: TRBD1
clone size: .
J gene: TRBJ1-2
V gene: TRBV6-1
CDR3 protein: CASSRDRTNYGYTF
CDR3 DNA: TGTGCCAGCAGCAGGGACAGAACTAACTATGGCTACACCTTC

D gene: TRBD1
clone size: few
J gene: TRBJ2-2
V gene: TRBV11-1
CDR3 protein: CASSLDRDPGELFF
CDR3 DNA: TGTGCCAGCAGCTTGGACAGGGATCCCGGGGAGCTGTTTTTT

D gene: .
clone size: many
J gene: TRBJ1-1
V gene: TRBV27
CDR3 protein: CASSKDLNTEAFF
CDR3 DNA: TGTGCCAGCAGTAAGGACCTCAACACTGAAGCTTTCTTT

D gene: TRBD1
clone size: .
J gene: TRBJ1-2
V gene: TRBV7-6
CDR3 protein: CASSLASRQGADGYTF
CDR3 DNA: TGTGCCAGCAGCTTGGCCTCTCGACAGGGGGCGGATGGCTACACCTTC

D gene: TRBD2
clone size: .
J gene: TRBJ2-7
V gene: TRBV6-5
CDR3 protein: CASSYAAGGASYEQYF
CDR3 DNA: TGTGCCAGCAGTTACGCCGCCGGGGGGGCCTCCTACGAGCAGTACTTC

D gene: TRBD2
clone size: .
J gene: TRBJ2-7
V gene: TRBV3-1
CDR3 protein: CASSQELGGLAGNYEQYF
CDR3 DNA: TGTGCCAGCAGCCAAGAATTAGGGGGACTAGCGGGAAACTACGAGCAGTACTTC

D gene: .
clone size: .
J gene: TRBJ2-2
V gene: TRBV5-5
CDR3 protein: CASSLVWGGELFF
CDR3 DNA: TGTGCCAGCAGCTTGGTCTGGGGGGGGGAGCTGTTTTTT

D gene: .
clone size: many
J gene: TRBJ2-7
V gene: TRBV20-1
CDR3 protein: CSAPPTSPEQYF
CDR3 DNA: TGCAGTGCTCCTCCTACTAGTCCCGAGCAGTACTTC

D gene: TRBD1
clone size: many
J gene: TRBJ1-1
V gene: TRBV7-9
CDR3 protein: CASSWTGGLTEAFF
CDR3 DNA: TGTGCCAGCAGCTGGACAGGGGGTTTGACTGAAGCTTTCTTT

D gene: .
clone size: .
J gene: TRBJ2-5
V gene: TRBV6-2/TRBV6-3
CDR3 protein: CASSSGSRETQYF
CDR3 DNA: TGTGCCAGCAGTTCTGGGAGTCGGGAGACCCAGTACTTC

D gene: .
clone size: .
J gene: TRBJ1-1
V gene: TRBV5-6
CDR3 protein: CASSFSSQSLDSAFF
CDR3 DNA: TGTGCCAGCAGCTTTTCGTCCCAATCCTTGGATTCGGCTTTCTTT

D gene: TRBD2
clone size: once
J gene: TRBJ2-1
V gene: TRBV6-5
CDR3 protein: CASSYRRVSGIYNEQFF
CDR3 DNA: TGTGCCAGCAGTTATCGGAGGGTAAGCGGGATTTACAATGAGCAGTTCTTC

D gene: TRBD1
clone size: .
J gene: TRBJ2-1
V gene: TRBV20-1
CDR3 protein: CSAIQGVFSYNEQFF
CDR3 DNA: TGCAGTGCGATACAGGGGGTTTTCTCCTACAATGAGCAGTTCTTC

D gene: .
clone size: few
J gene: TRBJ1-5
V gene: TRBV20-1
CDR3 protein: CSASRARAFGSNQPQHF
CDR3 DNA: TGCAGTGCTAGTAGGGCCCGGGCGTTCGGGAGCAATCAGCCCCAGCATTTT

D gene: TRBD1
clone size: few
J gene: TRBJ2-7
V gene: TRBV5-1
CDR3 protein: CASSDGTGAYEQYF
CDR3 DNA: TGCGCCAGCAGCGACGGGACAGGGGCCTACGAGCAGTACTTC

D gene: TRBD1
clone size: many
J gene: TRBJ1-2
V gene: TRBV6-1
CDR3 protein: CASRMGQNYGYTF
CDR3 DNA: TGTGCCAGCAGAATGGGACAGAACTATGGCTACACCTTC

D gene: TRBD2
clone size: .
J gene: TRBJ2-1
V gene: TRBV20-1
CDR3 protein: CSARPSGRARNEQFF
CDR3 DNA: TGCAGTGCTCGACCTAGCGGGAGGGCTCGGAATGAGCAGTTCTTC

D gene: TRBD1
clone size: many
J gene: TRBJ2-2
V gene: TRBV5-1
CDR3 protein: CASSLLSGTGGGGELFF
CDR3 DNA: TGCGCCAGCAGCTTACTCTCCGGGACAGGGGGCGGCGGGGAGCTGTTTTTT

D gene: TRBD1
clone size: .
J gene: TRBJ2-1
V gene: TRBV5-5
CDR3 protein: CASSPPPGQGGGGGQFF
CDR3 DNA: TGTGCCAGCAGCCCACCCCCGGGACAGGGTGGTGGCGGGGGACAGTTCTTC

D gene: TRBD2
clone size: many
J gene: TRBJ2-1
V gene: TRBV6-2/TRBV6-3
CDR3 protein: CASITLAGTNYNEQFF
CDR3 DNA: TGTGCCAGCATCACCTTAGCGGGAACAAACTACAATGAGCAGTTCTTC

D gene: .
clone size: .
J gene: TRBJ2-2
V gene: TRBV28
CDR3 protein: CASRGRVLNTGELFF
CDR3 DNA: TGTGCCAGCAGAGGACGGGTGTTAAACACCGGGGAGCTGTTTTTT

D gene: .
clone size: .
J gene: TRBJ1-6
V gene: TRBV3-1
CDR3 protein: CASRFGGSPLHF
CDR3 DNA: TGTGCCAGCCGCTTTGGGGGATCACCCCTCCACTTT

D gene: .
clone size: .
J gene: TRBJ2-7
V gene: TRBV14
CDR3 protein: CASSQTGTYEQYF
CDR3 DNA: TGTGCCAGCAGCCAAACGGGAACCTACGAGCAGTACTTC

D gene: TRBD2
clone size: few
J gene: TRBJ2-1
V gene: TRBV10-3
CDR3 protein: CATDKPGLAGVGEQFF
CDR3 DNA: TGTGCCACAGACAAACCGGGACTAGCGGGAGTCGGTGAGCAGTTCTTC

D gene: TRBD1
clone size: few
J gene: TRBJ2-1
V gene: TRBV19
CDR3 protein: CASSIGGTGMGLAEQFF
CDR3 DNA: TGTGCCAGTAGTATAGGCGGGACAGGGATGGGTCTAGCGGAGCAGTTCTTC

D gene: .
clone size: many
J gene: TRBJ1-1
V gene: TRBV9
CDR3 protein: CASSVGTPLNTEAFF
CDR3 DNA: TGTGCCAGCAGCGTAGGGACACCCTTGAACACTGAAGCTTTCTTT

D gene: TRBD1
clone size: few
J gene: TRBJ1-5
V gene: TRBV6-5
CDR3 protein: CASSYSRGLSNQPQHF
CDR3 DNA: TGTGCCAGCAGTTACAGCAGGGGGCTCAGCAATCAGCCCCAGCATTTT